A selection of T cell receptor beta chains follows, all from one sample in a study of T-cell reconstitution after alpha-beta-depleted transplantation in children. TCRdb reprocessed the PCR reads with MiXCR, giving one entry per CDR3 protein. The sample holds more than 200,000 distinct CDR3 sequences, roughly 25% seen once. Sequencing was performed on PBMCs, taken before TCRalphabeta/CD19-depleted stem cell transplant. Receptors were obtained from a girl between 2 and 10 years old with Fanconi anemia, due to receive a stem cell transplant. The CDR3 runs from the conserved cysteine through the conserved F or W. A D gene is named only where the DNA matches it firmly. Not all rows give a size; the values are once, few, many and, for expanded clones, a class.

V gene	clone size	D gene	J gene	CDR3 protein	CDR3 DNA
TRBV5-1	few	NA	TRBJ2-3	CASSVERGTDTQYF	TGCGCCAGCAGCGTAGAACGGGGCACAGATACGCAGTATTTT
TRBV12-3/TRBV12-4	NA	TRBD1	TRBJ1-2	CASSNLDRNYGYTF	TGTGCCAGCAGTAACTTGGACAGGAACTATGGCTACACCTTC
TRBV29-1	NA	NA	TRBJ2-7	CSVKGGGISYEQYF	TGCAGCGTTAAGGGGGGCGGGATCTCCTACGAGCAGTACTTC
TRBV10-3	many	NA	TRBJ2-3	CAISESTSGTAQDTQYF	TGTGCCATCAGTGAGTCGACATCCGGGACGGCGCAAGATACGCAGTATTTT
TRBV10-3	many	NA	TRBJ2-7	CAISEHYEQYF	TGTGCCATCAGTGAACATTACGAGCAGTACTTC
TRBV9	NA	NA	TRBJ2-3	CASSQIPGGGGDTQYF	TGTGCCAGCAGCCAAATTCCCGGGGGAGGTGGAGATACGCAGTATTTT
TRBV7-2	NA	NA	TRBJ2-7	CASSSQGFPYEQYF	TGTGCCAGCAGCTCCCAGGGCTTCCCCTACGAGCAGTACTTC
TRBV20-1	many	TRBD2	TRBJ2-7	CSARAPSGNYEQYF	TGCAGTGCTAGAGCCCCTAGCGGTAACTACGAGCAGTACTTC
TRBV12-3/TRBV12-4	NA	NA	TRBJ2-7	CASSLIDVSEQYF	TGTGCCAGCAGCCTGATCGACGTAAGCGAGCAGTACTTC
TRBV5-1	few	TRBD1	TRBJ1-2	CASSPDRNNYGYTF	TGCGCCAGCAGCCCGGACAGGAACAACTATGGCTACACCTTC
TRBV18	many	NA	TRBJ2-1	CASSPLARGPSSYNEQFF	TGTGCCAGCTCACCTCTCGCGCGAGGGCCGAGCTCCTACAATGAGCAGTTCTTC
TRBV28	NA	NA	TRBJ2-5	CASSFEDQETQYF	TGTGCCAGCAGTTTTGAAGATCAAGAGACCCAGTACTTC
TRBV12-3/TRBV12-4	many	NA	TRBJ2-7	CASSLGRMGEQYF	TGTGCCAGCAGTTTGGGCCGGATGGGGGAGCAGTACTTC
TRBV12-3/TRBV12-4	many	NA	TRBJ2-2	CASSFYPDTGELFF	TGTGCCAGCAGTTTTTATCCTGACACCGGGGAGCTGTTTTTT
TRBV27	many	TRBD1	TRBJ2-1	CASSLPGQGVNEQFF	TGTGCCAGCAGTTTACCGGGACAGGGAGTAAATGAGCAGTTCTTC
TRBV7-9	few	TRBD2	TRBJ2-1	CASSLARSRAGVGEQFF	TGTGCCAGCAGCTTAGCGCGCTCCCGAGCGGGAGTGGGTGAGCAGTTCTTC
TRBV29-1	NA	TRBD2	TRBJ2-1	CSVYGRAGTSFEQFF	TGCAGCGTTTACGGACGGGCCGGGACTAGCTTTGAGCAGTTCTTC
TRBV5-1	many	NA	TRBJ1-1	CASSYLLIALNTEAFF	TGCGCCAGCAGCTATCTATTGATAGCCCTCAACACTGAAGCTTTCTTT
TRBV5-1	few	TRBD1	TRBJ2-3	CASSLGQGAGDTQYF	TGCGCCAGCAGCTTGGGACAGGGTGCTGGGGATACGCAGTATTTT
TRBV11-2	NA	NA	TRBJ2-4	CASSLADIQYF	TGTGCCAGCAGCTTAGCGGACATTCAGTACTTC
TRBV7-2	NA	TRBD1	TRBJ2-7	CASSLSWTGAVQYF	TGTGCCAGCAGCTTATCTTGGACAGGGGCGGTGCAGTACTTC
TRBV30	NA	TRBD2	TRBJ2-1	CAWTPPHAGGLNNEQFF	TGTGCCTGGACTCCCCCTCATGCGGGGGGCCTTAACAATGAGCAGTTCTTC
TRBV6-4	many	NA	TRBJ2-1	CASSDSDRNEQFF	TGTGCCAGCAGTGACTCTGATAGAAATGAGCAGTTCTTC
TRBV29-1	NA	TRBD1	TRBJ2-3	CSVVGQGFADTQYF	TGCAGCGTCGTGGGACAGGGTTTCGCAGATACGCAGTATTTT
TRBV6-5	NA	NA	TRBJ2-3	CASSFLRGKNTDTQYF	TGTGCCAGCAGTTTTTTAAGGGGGAAGAACACAGATACGCAGTATTTT